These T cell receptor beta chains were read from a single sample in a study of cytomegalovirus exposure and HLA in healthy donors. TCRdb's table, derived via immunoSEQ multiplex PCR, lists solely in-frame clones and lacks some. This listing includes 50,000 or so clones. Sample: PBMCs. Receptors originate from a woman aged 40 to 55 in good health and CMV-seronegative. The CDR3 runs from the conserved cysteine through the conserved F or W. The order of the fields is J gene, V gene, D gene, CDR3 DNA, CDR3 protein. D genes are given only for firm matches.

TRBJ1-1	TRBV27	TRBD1	TGTGCCATCAAGCAGACAGGGGAGTGGAACACTGAAGCTTTCTTT	CAIKQTGEWNTEAFF
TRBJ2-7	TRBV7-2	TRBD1	TGTGCCAGCAGCCTACGACAGGGAATCGAGCAGTACTTC	CASSLRQGIEQYF
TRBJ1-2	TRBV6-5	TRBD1	TGTGCCAGCAGTTACACCGGGACAGGGGTAAATGGCTACACCTTC	CASSYTGTGVNGYTF
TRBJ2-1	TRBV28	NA	TGTGCCAGCAGCGAACTAGTTTACAATGAGCAGTTCTTC	CASSELVYNEQFF
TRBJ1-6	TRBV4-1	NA	TGCGCCAGCAGCCAAGAGTTCGGTTTCTATAATTCACCCCTCCACTTT	CASSQEFGFYNSPLHF
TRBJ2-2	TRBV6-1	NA	TGTGCCAGCAGTCAGGGTTTAGCAAACACCGGGGAGCTGTTTTTT	CASSQGLANTGELFF
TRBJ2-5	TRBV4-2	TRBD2	TGTGCCAGCAGCCAAGAGGGCGGGAGGGCCAAGACCCAGTACTTC	CASSQEGGRAKTQYF
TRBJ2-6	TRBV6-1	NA	TGTGCCAGCAGTGCACAGGGTAACTCTGGGGCCAACGTCCTGACTTTC	CASSAQGNSGANVLTF
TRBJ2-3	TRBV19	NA	TGTGCCAGTAGCCCCCAAGGGTCGGCGGGAGATACGCAGTATTTT	CASSPQGSAGDTQYF
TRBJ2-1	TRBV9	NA	TGTGCCAGCAGCGTATTGGGGAGCTCCGACAATGAGCAGTTCTTC	CASSVLGSSDNEQFF
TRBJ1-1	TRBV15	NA	TGTGCCACCAGCAGAGATCAAACGGGCACTGAAGCTTTCTTT	CATSRDQTGTEAFF
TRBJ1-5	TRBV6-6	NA	TGTGCCAGCAGCCCTGCTTTGCAGGTGTCCAATCAGCCCCAGCATTTT	CASSPALQVSNQPQHF
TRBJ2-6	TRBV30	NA	TGTGCCTGGGCAACAGGATTTTATGGGGCCAACGTCCTGACTTTC	CAWATGFYGANVLTF
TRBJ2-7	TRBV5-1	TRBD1	TGCGCCAGCAGTACCGGGACAGGGGCCTCCGAGCAGTACTTC	CASSTGTGASEQYF
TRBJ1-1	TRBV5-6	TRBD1	TGTGCCAGCAGCTTGTTCCAGGGGGATATAGCTTTCTTT	CASSLFQGDIAFF
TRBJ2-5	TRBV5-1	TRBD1	TGCGCCAGCAGCGTCGAAACAGGGGCCTCGTACCAAGAGACCCAGTACTTC	CASSVETGASYQETQYF
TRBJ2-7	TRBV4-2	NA	TGTGCCAGCAGCCAGAGCGGGCCTAGTACCTACGAGCAGTACTTC	CASSQSGPSTYEQYF
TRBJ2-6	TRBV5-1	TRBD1	TGCGCCAGCAGCTTTAGGTTGGGGGCAGGGGGTTCTGGGGCCAACGTCCTGACTTTC	CASSFRLGAGGSGANVLTF
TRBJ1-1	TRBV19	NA	TGTGCCAGTAGTATCACCAGACGGGGTGAAGCTTTCTTT	CASSITRRGEAFF
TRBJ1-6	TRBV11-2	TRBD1	TGTGCCAGCAGCCCCGGGACAGGGCCTCGGGGCTCCTATAATTCACCCCTCCACTTT	CASSPGTGPRGSYNSPLHF
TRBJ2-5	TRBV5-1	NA	TGCGCCAGCAGCTTGCAACAGGGAGAGACCCAGTACTTC	CASSLQQGETQYF
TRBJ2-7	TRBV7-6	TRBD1	TGTGCCAGCAGCTTATTACACGGTGGCAGGGGGAAAAATTTTTGGCCCGGCGAGCAGTACTTC	CASSLLHGGRGKNFWPGEQYF
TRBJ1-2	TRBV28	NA	TGTGCCAGCAGTTTCAATGGGGCAGGGGAAGGCTACACCTTC	CASSFNGAGEGYTF
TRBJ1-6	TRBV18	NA	TGTGCCAGCTCACCTCGGACAGACTCGGCTAGTTGGCCCCTCCACTTT	CASSPRTDSASWPLHF
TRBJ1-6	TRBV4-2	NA	TGTGCCAGCAGCCAAGATTGGCGGGGAGAAAATTCACCCCTCCACTTT	CASSQDWRGENSPLHF
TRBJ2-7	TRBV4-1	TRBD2	TGCGCCAGCAGCCAGGGACTAGCGCGAGACTACGAGCAGTACTTC	CASSQGLARDYEQYF
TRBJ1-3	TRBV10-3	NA	TGTGCCATCAGTGAGACAGACTCTGGAAACACCATATATTTT	CAISETDSGNTIYF
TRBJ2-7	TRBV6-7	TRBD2	TGTGCCAGCACTCAGGGACTAGCGGAAACCTTTACCTACGAGCAGTACTTC	CASTQGLAETFTYEQYF
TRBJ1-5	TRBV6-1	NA	TGTGCCAGCAGTGAACGGTTTCAGCCCCAGCATTTT	CASSERFQPQHF
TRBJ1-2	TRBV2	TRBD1	TGTGCCAGCAGTGGTGACAGGGGGCTTTACGGCTACACCTTC	CASSGDRGLYGYTF
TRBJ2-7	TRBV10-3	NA	TGTGCCATACGGGGGGCCGAGCGTTACGGTTTTAGCGAGCAGTACTTC	CAIRGAERYGFSEQYF
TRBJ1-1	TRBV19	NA	TGTGCTTGTCATCGGAGGGGTATGAACACTGAAGCTTTCTTT	CACHRRGMNTEAFF
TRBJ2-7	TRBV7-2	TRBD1	TGTGCCAGCAGCCTGGGGGACAGGGGGGGATACGAGCAGTACTTC	CASSLGDRGGYEQYF
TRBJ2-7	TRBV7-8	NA	TGTGCCAGCAGCTTAGGGTGGGCGAACTACGAGCAGTACTTC	CASSLGWANYEQYF
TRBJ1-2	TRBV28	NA	TGTGCCAGCAGGGTTGGGACTGCATATGGCTACACCTTC	CASRVGTAYGYTF
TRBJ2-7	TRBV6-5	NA	TGTGCCAGCAGTTTATTAGCGGTCTCCTACGAGCAGTACTTC	CASSLLAVSYEQYF
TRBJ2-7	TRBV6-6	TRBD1	TGTGCCTCCTCCGGGACAGCGTCCTACGAGCAGTACTTC	CASSGTASYEQYF
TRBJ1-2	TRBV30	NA	TGTGCCTGGAGTGTACGGGGGGACGGTGGCTACACCTTC	CAWSVRGDGGYTF
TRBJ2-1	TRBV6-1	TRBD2	TGTGCCAGCAGTGAGGGTTCGCTAGCGGGAGCCGCGGAGCAGTTCTTC	CASSEGSLAGAAEQFF
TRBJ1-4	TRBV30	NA	TGTGCCTGGGGGGGCCCAGCAACTAATGAAAAACTGTTTTTT	CAWGGPATNEKLFF
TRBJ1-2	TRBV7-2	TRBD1	TGTGCCAGCAGCTTAGCGACAGGGGACTATGGCTACACCTTC	CASSLATGDYGYTF
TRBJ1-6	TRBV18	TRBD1	TGTGCCAGCTCACCACGGACAGGGGGCGCAGATTCACCCCTACACTTT	CASSPRTGGADSPLHF
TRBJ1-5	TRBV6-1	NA	TGTGCCAGCAGTTGGTCGGGAGACTCCAATCAGCACCAGCATTTT	CASSWSGDSNQHQHF
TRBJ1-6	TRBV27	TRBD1	TGTGCCAGCAGTTTATCGTCCCGGACAGGGTATAATTCACCCCTCCACTTT	CASSLSSRTGYNSPLHF
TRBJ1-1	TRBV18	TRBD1	TGTGCCAGCTCACCCGGACAGGGGGCCGCTGAAGCTTTCTTT	CASSPGQGAAEAFF
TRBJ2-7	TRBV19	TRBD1	TGTGCCAGTAGTATCCAGGGGGCATCAACCTACGAGCAGTACTTC	CASSIQGASTYEQYF
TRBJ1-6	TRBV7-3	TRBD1	TGTGCCAGCAGCTTCGACAGGGGTGGCAATTCACCCCTCCACTTT	CASSFDRGGNSPLHF
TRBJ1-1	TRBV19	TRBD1	TGTGCCAGTAGTAACCGGGACAGTAGCGCTGAAGCTTTCTTT	CASSNRDSSAEAFF
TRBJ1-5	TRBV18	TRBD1	TGTGCCAGCGCACTTACAGGGGATGTAGGCAATCAGCCCCAGCATTTT	CASALTGDVGNQPQHF